This entry is about one T cell receptor beta chain. The data originate from a study of regulatory and conventional T cells in breast cancer. TCRdb fed the PCR reads into MiXCR, producing one record per CDR3 protein. The sample yields 10,000 or so distinct CDR3 sequences, approximately 35% seen once. The CDR3 extends over 14 amino acids. CDR1 SEHNR and CDR2 FQNEAQ come from the germline V gene (reference sequence). The V gene end was trimmed by 5 bases and the J gene end by 5 bases; junction bases not matched to a gene: 6. The sequence came from a male donor in good health. Sequences were obtained from conventional T cells from blood. The chain employs TRBV7-9 and TRBJ1-3; TRBD1 aligns across 7 bases. CDR3 in amino acids: CASSRDSLRNTIYF. In nucleotides, the CDR3 is TGTGCCAGCAGCCGGGACAGCCTCCGAAACACCATATATTTT. Full variable domain (outside the CDR3, taken from reference TRBV7-9 and TRBJ1-3): DTGVSQNPRHKITKRGQNVTFRCDPISEHNRLYWYRQTLGQGPEFLTYFQNEAQLEKSRLLSDRFSAERPKGSFSTLEIQRTEQGDSAMYLCASSRDSLRNTIYFGEGSWLTVV.